Included here is one T cell receptor (beta chain) sequence, with context. The data were taken from a study of control samples from healthy donors and cancer patients. Produced via immunoSEQ multiplex PCR; TCRdb's table is partial and in-frame only. This sample carries fewer than 200,000 clones, around 94% of them seen once, and the ten largest clones take approximately 1.5%. This CDR3 contains 17 residues. J gave up 0 bases and V 0 bases, and 6 bases lay outside the gene matches. The V gene's germline CDR1 is SGHNT and CDR2 YYREEE (reference sequence). Sample: blood. The chain joins TRBV5-4 to TRBJ2-1; TRBD2 agrees at 7 bases. This clonotype originated in a young man in good health. DNA of the CDR3: TGTGCCAGCAGCTTGGCCACCGGGGGGAGCTCCTACAATGAGCAGTTCTTC. This codes for CASSLATGGSSYNEQFF.